These 6 T cell receptor beta chains share one sample of origin, sequenced in a study of cytotoxic CD8 clonotypes in ibrutinib-treated CLL. TCRdb's copy holds only in-frame clones and misses some; the assay was immunoSEQ multiplex PCR. The table lists approximately 20,000 clones, roughly 80% of them singletons. The source material was PBMCs, sampled before ibrutinib treatment. These receptors were obtained from a human donor with chronic lymphocytic leukemia.

The chain carries TRBV9 and TRBJ2-7; 11 bases map to TRBD2. In germline, CDR1 is SGDLS, CDR2 YYNGEE. This CDR3 is 18 amino acids long. V was clipped by 0 bases and J by 0 bases; unmatched bases: 8. The CDR3 sequence is CASSVGLAGGQHSYEQYF. The DNA of the CDR3 is TGTGCCAGCAGCGTAGGGCTAGCGGGGGGCCAGCACTCCTACGAGCAGTACTTC. Together with reference TRBV9 and TRBJ2-7, the CDR3 gives the full variable domain: DSGVTQTPKHLITATGQRVTLRCSPRSGDLSVYWYQQSLDQGLQFLIQYYNGEERAKGNILERFSAQQFPDLHSELNLSSLELGDSALYFCASSVGLAGGQHSYEQYFGPGTRLTVT.

This clone occurred once. The chain couples TRBV5-4 to TRBJ2-2; D is uncertain. Germline-derived CDR1 and CDR2 are SGHNT and YYREEE (reference sequence). V shed 10 bases and J shed 7 bases, with 8 bases lying between them. CDR3 length: 10 amino acids. CDR3 in amino acids: CAEGLGELFF. The CDR3 DNA sequence: TGTGCCGAAGGCCTCGGGGAGCTGTTTTTT.

V gene TRBV28 combines with J gene TRBJ2-7; TRBD2 agrees at 8 bases. This CDR3 contains 16 residues. Germline values: CDR1 MDHEN, CDR2 SYDVKM. Losses at the gene ends were 6 bases for V and 0 bases for J; bases not matched to a gene: 10. The CDR3 sequence: CASRPRGGTLSYEQYF. The CDR3 DNA sequence: TGTGCCAGCAGACCCCGGGGGGGGACCCTCTCCTACGAGCAGTACTTC.

The rearrangement joins TRBV30 to TRBJ2-7; either TRBD1 or TRBD2 may fit D (5 bases each). Trimming left V 0 bases short and J 13 bases short, with 19 bases between. The CDR3 extends over 13 amino acids. The germline V gene encodes CDR1 GTSNPN and CDR2 SVGIG (reference sequence). The CDR3 sequence: CAWSVPPTGAIYF. DNA for the CDR3: TGTGCCTGGAGTGTGCCACCGACCGGGGCCATATACTTC.

V usage is TRBV5-4 and J usage is TRBJ2-5; TRBD2 agrees at 8 bases. V was pared by 4 bases and J by 7 bases, with 9 bases of the junction left unmatched. The CDR3 has 14 residues. CDR1 and CDR2 (germline): SGHNT, YYREEE (reference sequence). The CDR3 DNA is TGTGCCAGCAGCATCTACGGGGGGGGCGGGACCCAGTACTTC. Protein product: CASSIYGGGGTQYF.

CDR3 amino acids: CASSLKGRAYNQPQHF. The CDR3 coding sequence is TGTGCCAGCAGTTTGAAGGGCAGGGCCTACAATCAGCCCCAGCATTTT. This chain uses TRBV27 with TRBJ1-5; TRBD1 might be the D (5 bases). The germline V gene encodes CDR1 MNHEY and CDR2 SMNVEV (reference sequence). The CDR3 has 16 residues. V dropped 3 bases and J dropped 3 bases, with 15 bases sitting between them.